This T cell receptor beta chain was obtained from a study of resident and recirculating memory T cells in vitiligo. On the study more broadly: Shave-biopsy epidermis from lesional and nonlesional skin was sequenced alongside PBMCs.

Germline CDR1 and CDR2: MNHNS and SASEGT. The CDR3 runs to 15 residues. V shed 3 bases and J 4 bases; nucleotides not matched to a gene: 7. Clones were sequenced by immunoSEQ multiplex PCR, and TCRdb holds only the in-frame ones, with some missing. The table shows 60,000 to 80,000 clones, with roughly nine tenths occurring only once. Study-wide findings and caveats: No single dominant TCR clone appeared; lesion clonality varied. TCR sequences were not conserved across biopsy sites or patients.

As concerns this clone: The antigen remains undetermined.

Patients had received no treatment within the previous three months. The chain employs TRBV6-1 and TRBJ2-3, with 7 bases matching TRBD1. What was sequenced was blood. The receptor's source is a male donor with vitiligo. CDR3 nucleotide sequence: TGTGCCAGCAGTGACGTTCCAGGGGGAGCAGATACGCAGTATTTT. Translating gives CASSDVPGGADTQYF.